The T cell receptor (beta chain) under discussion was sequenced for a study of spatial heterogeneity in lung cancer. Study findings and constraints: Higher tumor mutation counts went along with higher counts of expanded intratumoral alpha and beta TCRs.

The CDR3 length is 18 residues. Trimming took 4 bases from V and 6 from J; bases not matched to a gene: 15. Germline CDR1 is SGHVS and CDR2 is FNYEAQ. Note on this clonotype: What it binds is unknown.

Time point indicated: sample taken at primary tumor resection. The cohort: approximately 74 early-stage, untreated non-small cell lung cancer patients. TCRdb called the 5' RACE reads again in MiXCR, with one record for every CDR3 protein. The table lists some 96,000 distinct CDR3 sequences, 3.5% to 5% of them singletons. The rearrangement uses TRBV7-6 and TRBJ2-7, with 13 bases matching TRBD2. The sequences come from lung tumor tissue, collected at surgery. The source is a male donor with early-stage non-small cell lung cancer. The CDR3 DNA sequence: TGTGCCAGCAGCTCCCAGTCCGGACTAGCGGGAGTAGTCTTCGAGCAGTACTTC. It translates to CASSSQSGLAGVVFEQYF.